The subject of this entry is one TCR beta chain. What it binds is unknown. Regarding donors, all were healthy bone marrow donors. Both 60 Vbeta primers and 13 Jbeta primers went into the PCR. Sequencing used immunoSEQ multiplex PCR; TCRdb keeps in-frame clones, though not all of them. The sample holds 200,000 to 250,000 clones, 82% seen once. The data belong to a study of cytomegalovirus exposure and HLA in healthy donors. Overall study results and limits: Being productive about 87% or about 30% of the time was typical of most TCR beta V segments in an earlier analysis.

Trimming pared 4 bases from V and 3 bases from J, leaving 11 bases between. This CDR3 comprises 13 residues. In germline, CDR1 is SGDLS, CDR2 YYNGEE. The V and J genes are TRBV9 and TRBJ2-7; D remains unclear. The sequencing input was PBMCs. The sequence derives from a middle-aged woman in good health and CMV-seropositive. Here the CDR3 DNA reads TGTGCCAGCAGCCCAGAGGATAGCTACGAGCAGTACTTC. Translating it yields CASSPEDSYEQYF.